The rows below give T cell receptor beta chains drawn from one sample of a study of blood T cells in healthy people across ages. TCRdb called the 5' RACE reads again in MiXCR, with one record for every CDR3 protein. The profile covers 710,000 or so distinct CDR3 sequences, with about 20% appearing a single time and 22% taken by the ten largest. The sequenced material came from blood. The receptors were gathered from a man between 65 and 85 years old in good health. CDR3s include the opening cysteine and the closing phenylalanine or tryptophan. Each record gives: D gene, V gene, clone size, J gene, CDR3 protein, CDR3 DNA. A D gene is named only where the DNA matches it firmly. Rows may omit the clone size; those that give it use once, few, many or a size class.

d_call: TRBD1
v_call: TRBV29-1
clone_size: NA
j_call: TRBJ1-2
cdr3_aa: CSVEAGGSYGYTF
cdr3_nt: TGCAGCGTCGAGGCAGGGGGGAGCTATGGCTACACCTTC

d_call: TRBD1
v_call: TRBV5-1
clone_size: NA
j_call: TRBJ2-7
cdr3_aa: CASSNGTGRGEQYF
cdr3_nt: TGCGCCAGCAGCAACGGGACAGGGAGAGGCGAGCAGTACTTC

d_call: TRBD1
v_call: TRBV28
clone_size: NA
j_call: TRBJ2-7
cdr3_aa: CASSLRVGTGVLFSYEQYF
cdr3_nt: TGTGCCAGCAGTTTAAGGGTCGGGACAGGGGTTCTCTTCTCCTACGAGCAGTACTTC

d_call: NA
v_call: TRBV4-3
clone_size: NA
j_call: TRBJ2-1
cdr3_aa: CASSQERAHNEQFF
cdr3_nt: TGCGCCAGCAGCCAAGAACGGGCCCACAATGAGCAGTTCTTC

d_call: NA
v_call: TRBV7-2
clone_size: NA
j_call: TRBJ2-5
cdr3_aa: CASSLVSLGKETQYF
cdr3_nt: TGTGCCAGCAGCTTAGTCAGTCTAGGAAAGGAGACCCAGTACTTC

d_call: NA
v_call: TRBV12-3/TRBV12-4
clone_size: few
j_call: TRBJ2-3
cdr3_aa: CASTQAGGWADTQYF
cdr3_nt: TGTGCCAGCACTCAGGCCGGGGGATGGGCAGATACGCAGTATTTT

d_call: NA
v_call: TRBV18
clone_size: few
j_call: TRBJ2-5
cdr3_aa: CASSPNQWETQYF
cdr3_nt: TGTGCCAGCTCACCTAATCAGTGGGAGACCCAGTACTTC

d_call: NA
v_call: TRBV7-8
clone_size: NA
j_call: TRBJ2-3
cdr3_aa: CAGSLGAGPTDTQYF
cdr3_nt: TGTGCCGGCAGCTTAGGGGCTGGCCCCACAGATACGCAGTATTTT

d_call: NA
v_call: TRBV27
clone_size: few
j_call: TRBJ2-7
cdr3_aa: CASGNPRDEQYF
cdr3_nt: TGTGCCAGCGGGAACCCTCGGGACGAGCAGTACTTC

d_call: NA
v_call: TRBV3-1
clone_size: few
j_call: TRBJ1-2
cdr3_aa: CASSQQTTVNYGYTF
cdr3_nt: TGTGCCAGCAGCCAACAAACCACTGTCAACTATGGCTACACCTTC

d_call: TRBD1
v_call: TRBV18
clone_size: NA
j_call: TRBJ2-1
cdr3_aa: CASSSGTALNEQFF
cdr3_nt: TGTGCCAGCTCTTCCGGGACAGCCCTCAATGAGCAGTTCTTC

d_call: NA
v_call: TRBV11-2
clone_size: NA
j_call: TRBJ2-7
cdr3_aa: CASSLEGQVASYEQYF
cdr3_nt: TGTGCCAGCAGCTTGGAGGGGCAGGTAGCTTCCTACGAGCAGTACTTC

d_call: NA
v_call: TRBV21-1
clone_size: NA
j_call: TRBJ1-2
cdr3_aa: CASSKVAGDGYTF
cdr3_nt: TGTGCCAGCAGCAAAGTGGCAGGGGATGGCTACACCTTC

d_call: TRBD2
v_call: TRBV27
clone_size: NA
j_call: TRBJ2-4
cdr3_aa: CASSRAGGSKNIQYF
cdr3_nt: TGTGCCAGCAGTCGGGCGGGAGGCAGCAAAAACATTCAGTACTTC

d_call: TRBD2
v_call: TRBV20-1
clone_size: NA
j_call: TRBJ2-1
cdr3_aa: CSVQGTSGEQFF
cdr3_nt: TGCAGTGTTCAGGGGACTAGCGGAGAGCAGTTCTTC

d_call: NA
v_call: TRBV27
clone_size: NA
j_call: TRBJ2-4
cdr3_aa: CASGREGGIQYF
cdr3_nt: TGTGCCAGCGGTAGGGAAGGAGGCATTCAGTACTTC

d_call: TRBD2
v_call: TRBV27
clone_size: NA
j_call: TRBJ2-7
cdr3_aa: CASGRETYEQYF
cdr3_nt: TGTGCCAGCGGGCGGGAGACCTACGAGCAGTACTTC

d_call: TRBD1
v_call: TRBV12-3/TRBV12-4
clone_size: few
j_call: TRBJ2-1
cdr3_aa: CASSLGGKQGNEQFF
cdr3_nt: TGTGCCAGCAGTTTAGGTGGAAAACAGGGGAATGAGCAGTTCTTC

d_call: NA
v_call: TRBV7-2
clone_size: few
j_call: TRBJ2-3
cdr3_aa: CASSQRDTQYF
cdr3_nt: TGTGCCAGCAGCCAGAGAGATACGCAGTATTTT

d_call: NA
v_call: TRBV28
clone_size: NA
j_call: TRBJ1-1
cdr3_aa: CASSLADSSTEAFF
cdr3_nt: TGTGCCAGCAGTTTAGCCGACAGCTCCACTGAAGCTTTCTTT

d_call: TRBD2
v_call: TRBV11-2
clone_size: NA
j_call: TRBJ2-3
cdr3_aa: CASSSGTSGYADTQYF
cdr3_nt: TGTGCCAGCAGCTCTGGGACTAGCGGGTACGCAGATACGCAGTATTTT

d_call: TRBD1
v_call: TRBV6-6
clone_size: once
j_call: TRBJ1-2
cdr3_aa: CASSYPGQGRDGYTF
cdr3_nt: TGTGCCAGCAGTTACCCGGGACAGGGGAGGGATGGCTACACCTTC

d_call: NA
v_call: TRBV6-4
clone_size: NA
j_call: TRBJ1-5
cdr3_aa: CASSDSGGQPQHF
cdr3_nt: TGTGCCAGCAGTGACTCGGGGGGTCAGCCCCAGCATTTT

d_call: NA
v_call: TRBV29-1
clone_size: few
j_call: TRBJ1-5
cdr3_aa: CSVADSNSNQPQHF
cdr3_nt: TGCAGCGTCGCGGACAGTAATAGCAATCAGCCCCAGCATTTT

d_call: NA
v_call: TRBV28
clone_size: few
j_call: TRBJ1-1
cdr3_aa: CASSGGWSNTEAFF
cdr3_nt: TGTGCCAGCAGTGGGGGATGGTCGAACACTGAAGCTTTCTTT

d_call: TRBD2
v_call: TRBV20-1
clone_size: few
j_call: TRBJ2-5
cdr3_aa: CSANFGLAGPQETQYF
cdr3_nt: TGCAGTGCTAACTTCGGACTAGCGGGACCCCAAGAGACCCAGTACTTC

d_call: NA
v_call: TRBV11-2
clone_size: NA
j_call: TRBJ2-1
cdr3_aa: CASSSGSDEQFF
cdr3_nt: TGTGCCAGCAGCTCTGGGTCCGATGAGCAGTTCTTC

d_call: NA
v_call: TRBV29-1
clone_size: few
j_call: TRBJ1-2
cdr3_aa: CSVKGHLGDYGYTF
cdr3_nt: TGCAGCGTGAAGGGACATTTGGGCGACTATGGCTACACCTTC